This is a list of T cell receptor beta chains from one sample in a study of blood T cell repertoires in COVID-19. The assay was immunoSEQ multiplex PCR, and TCRdb's table has in-frame clones only and misses some. The table includes more than 100,000 clones, around four fifths detected once. What was sequenced was PBMCs or T cells enriched from blood (not recorded which). These receptor sequences come from a man aged 35 to 55 with acute COVID-19. Both conserved end residues are part of each CDR3. D genes are given only for firm matches. Size values are once, few and many counts, or a class for expanded clones, and some rows have none.

abundance	v_gene	j_gene	d_gene	CDR3nt	CDR3aa
NA	TRBV6-2/TRBV6-3	TRBJ2-7	TRBD2	TGTGCCAGCAGTTACTCTTCGAGACGGGAGGGGTACTACGAGCAGTACTTC	CASSYSSRREGYYEQYF
once	TRBV10-3	TRBJ1-5	NA	TGTGCCATCAGTGCCGGGGTCAATCAGCCCCAGCATTTT	CAISAGVNQPQHF
NA	TRBV28	TRBJ1-5	NA	TGTGCCAGCAGTTTCGACAAGAATAGCAATCAGCCCCAGCATTTT	CASSFDKNSNQPQHF
NA	TRBV30	TRBJ2-7	TRBD1	TGTGCCTGGAGTGTTCCGGGGACAGGGGGCTACGAGCAGTACTTC	CAWSVPGTGGYEQYF
NA	TRBV2	TRBJ2-3	NA	TGTGCCAGCATATTAGCAAATACGCAGTATTTT	CASILANTQYF
NA	TRBV7-3	TRBJ1-2	NA	TGTGCCAGCAGCTTAGGGGGCGCAGGCTATGGCTACACCTTC	CASSLGGAGYGYTF
once	TRBV3-1/TRBV3-2	TRBJ2-1	TRBD2	TGTGCCAGCAGCGCGGGGGTTTCGGGTGAGCAGTTCTTC	CASSAGVSGEQFF
NA	TRBV5-1	TRBJ1-2	NA	TGCGCCAGCAGCTTTCAGGGCCAAATGGGGGGCTACACCTTC	CASSFQGQMGGYTF
NA	TRBV19	TRBJ2-6	NA	TGTGCCAGTAGTCTCAACAGGGCCTCTGGGGCCAACGTCCTGACTTTC	CASSLNRASGANVLTF
NA	TRBV10-2	TRBJ2-3	TRBD2	TGCGCCAGCAAAGGGGCTAGCGGGGGGGATACGCAGTATTTT	CASKGASGGDTQYF
NA	TRBV11-1	TRBJ2-6	NA	TGTGCCAGCGTTTTGGGGGGTGGATCTGGGGCCAACGTCCTGACTTTC	CASVLGGGSGANVLTF
NA	TRBV7-8	TRBJ1-5	TRBD1	TGTGCCAGCAGCTTCACGACAGGGGGCCTGGTGCAGCCCCAGCATTTT	CASSFTTGGLVQPQHF
NA	TRBV7-6	TRBJ1-5	NA	TGTGCCAGCAGCCCCAGGGGATTCGGCAGGCAGCCCCAGCATTTT	CASSPRGFGRQPQHF
NA	TRBV10-3	TRBJ2-2	TRBD2	TGTGCCATCAGTGAGAGAACTAGCGGGGACGGCACCGGGGAGCTGTTTTTT	CAISERTSGDGTGELFF
NA	TRBV19	TRBJ2-3	NA	TGTGCCAGTAGTATAGTGGGGACAAGCACAGATACGCAGTATTTT	CASSIVGTSTDTQYF
NA	TRBV7-9	TRBJ2-1	TRBD2	TGTGCCAGCAGCTTAGTGACTAGCGGGAGCAGTGAGCAGTTCTTC	CASSLVTSGSSEQFF
NA	TRBV7-2	TRBJ2-5	TRBD2	TGTGCCAGCAGCTTAGGCGGGGGGCCAGAGACCCAGTACTTC	CASSLGGGPETQYF
NA	TRBV18	TRBJ1-1	NA	TGTGCCAGCTCACCACCGACGGGGGGTGCCACTGAAGCTTTCTTT	CASSPPTGGATEAFF
NA	TRBV5-1	TRBJ2-2	NA	TGCGCCAGCAGCTTGTCCGGAGGGGCGAACACCGGGGAGCTGTTTTTT	CASSLSGGANTGELFF
NA	TRBV18	TRBJ2-7	NA	TGTGCCAGCTCACCTGGGGGGTCCGAGCAGTACTTC	CASSPGGSEQYF
NA	TRBV10-1	TRBJ1-1	NA	TGCGCCAGCATACTCGTTACAGGGAAGAACACTGAAGCTTTCTTT	CASILVTGKNTEAFF
NA	TRBV29-1	TRBJ2-1	TRBD2	TGCAGCGTTGAAGGGGCCTCGGGGGGCAATGAGCAGTTCTTC	CSVEGASGGNEQFF
NA	TRBV7-9	TRBJ1-5	NA	TGTGCCAGCAGCGAAGGGGGAGACAATCAGCCCCAGCATTTT	CASSEGGDNQPQHF
NA	TRBV5-8	TRBJ2-3	TRBD2	TGTGCCAGCAGCTTGAGTACAACTAGCGCTTTACCAGATACGCAGTATTTT	CASSLSTTSALPDTQYF
NA	TRBV9	TRBJ1-2	NA	TGTGCCAGCAGCGCGAGTACCAACAACTATGGCTACACCTTC	CASSASTNNYGYTF
NA	TRBV6-5	TRBJ1-3	TRBD1	TGTGCCAGCAGTTCGGGACAGCACTCTGGAAACACCATATATTTT	CASSSGQHSGNTIYF
NA	TRBV30	TRBJ2-1	TRBD1	TGTGCCTGGAGTGCCCCGGACAGGGAACATGAGCAGTTCTTC	CAWSAPDREHEQFF